This TCR beta chain was retrieved from a study of T-cell reconstitution after alpha-beta-depleted transplantation in children. Points from the study as a whole: It was surviving recipient T cells and thymic progenitors that gave some patients high TCRbeta diversity at day 60. By about two months after transplant, alpha-beta T cells reportedly arose from several hundred graft clones that had expanded. Newly generated T cells supplied most T-cell counts and diversity one year post-transplant.

Concerning this clonotype: Its antigen is not identified.

A TCRbeta library incorporating unique molecular identifiers was prepared. TCRdb re-called the PCR reads through MiXCR, storing one row per CDR3 protein. Here the sample spans roughly 400,000 distinct CDR3 sequences, over 40% being singletons. The CDR3 is made up of 15 amino acids. V lost 7 bases and J lost 7, with 20 bases in between. The specimen comprised PBMCs, sampled before TCRalphabeta/CD19-depleted stem cell transplant. The clonotype comes from a girl aged 2-9 years with aplastic anemia, due to receive a stem cell transplant. V usage is TRBV12-3 or TRBV12-4 and J usage is TRBJ2-1, with TRBD1 as a possible D gene (7 bases). The CDR3 DNA reads TGTGCCAGCACCCTATCAGGGGGGTGGGGGAATGAGCAGTTCTTC. Its translation is CASTLSGGWGNEQFF.